This TCR beta chain emerged from a study of T cells in Graves' hyperthyroidism and ophthalmopathy. Patients showing uncontrolled infection, other autoimmune disease, pregnancy or lactation were ineligible. CDR3 length equals 13 residues. Germline loops: CDR1 MDHEN, CDR2 SYDVKM. V dropped 8 bases and J dropped 1 base, with 10 bases sitting between them. There are a few counts of this clonotype. Amplified TCR beta CDR3 regions derived from RNA transcripts. HTBI primers drove first-round RT-PCR of the TCR CDR3. A single record per CDR3 protein comes from TCRdb applying MiXCR to the multiplex PCR reads. This sample carries tens of thousands of distinct CDR3 sequences, roughly half of them seen once, and the ten largest clones take about 34%.

The clonotype originates from a man between 18 and 35 years old with Graves' hyperthyroidism. Specimen: peripheral blood or thyroid tissue (not recorded which). The chain has TRBV28 and TRBJ2-3; no definite D call. The CDR3 DNA sequence: TGTGCCAGCCTCCGGGCCCGCACAGATACGCAGTATTTT. This sequence encodes CASLRARTDTQYF.